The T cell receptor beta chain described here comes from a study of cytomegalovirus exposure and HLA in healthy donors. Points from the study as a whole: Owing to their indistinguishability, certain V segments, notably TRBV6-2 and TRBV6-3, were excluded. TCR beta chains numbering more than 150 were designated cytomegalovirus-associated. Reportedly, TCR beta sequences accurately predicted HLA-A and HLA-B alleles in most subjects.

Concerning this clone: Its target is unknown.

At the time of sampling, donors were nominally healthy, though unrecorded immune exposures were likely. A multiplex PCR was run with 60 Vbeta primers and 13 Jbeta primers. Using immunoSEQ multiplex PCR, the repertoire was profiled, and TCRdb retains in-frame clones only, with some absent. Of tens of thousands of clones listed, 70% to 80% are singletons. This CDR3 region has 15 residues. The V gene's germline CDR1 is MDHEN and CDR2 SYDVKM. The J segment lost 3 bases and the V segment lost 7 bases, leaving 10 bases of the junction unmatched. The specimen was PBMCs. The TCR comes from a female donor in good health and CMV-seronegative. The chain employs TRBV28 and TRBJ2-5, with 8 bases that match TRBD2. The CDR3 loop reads CASMDGGAVEETQYF. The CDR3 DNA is TGTGCCAGCATGGACGGGGGGGCAGTGGAAGAGACCCAGTACTTC.